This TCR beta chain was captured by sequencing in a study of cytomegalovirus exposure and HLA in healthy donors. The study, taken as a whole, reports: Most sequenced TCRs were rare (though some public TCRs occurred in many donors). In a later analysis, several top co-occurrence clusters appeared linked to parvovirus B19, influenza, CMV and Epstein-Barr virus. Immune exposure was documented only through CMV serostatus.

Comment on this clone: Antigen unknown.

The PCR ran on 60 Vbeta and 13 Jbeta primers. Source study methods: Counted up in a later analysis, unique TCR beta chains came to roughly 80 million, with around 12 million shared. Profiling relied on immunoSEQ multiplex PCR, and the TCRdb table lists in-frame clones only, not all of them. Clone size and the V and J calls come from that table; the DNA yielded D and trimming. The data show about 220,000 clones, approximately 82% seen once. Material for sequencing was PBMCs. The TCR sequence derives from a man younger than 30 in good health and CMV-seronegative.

As DNA, the CDR3 is TGTGCCAGCGCTCGGGCTAGCGGGAGTGGCGCTTTGGCCCAGTACTTC. Translated, it gives CASARASGSGALAQYF. This chain connects TRBV28 to TRBJ2-5, with 10 bases aligning to TRBD2. CDR1 is MDHEN, CDR2 SYDVKM, per germline. J lost 9 bases, V lost 8 bases, and 18 bases had no gene match. The CDR3 length is 16 residues.